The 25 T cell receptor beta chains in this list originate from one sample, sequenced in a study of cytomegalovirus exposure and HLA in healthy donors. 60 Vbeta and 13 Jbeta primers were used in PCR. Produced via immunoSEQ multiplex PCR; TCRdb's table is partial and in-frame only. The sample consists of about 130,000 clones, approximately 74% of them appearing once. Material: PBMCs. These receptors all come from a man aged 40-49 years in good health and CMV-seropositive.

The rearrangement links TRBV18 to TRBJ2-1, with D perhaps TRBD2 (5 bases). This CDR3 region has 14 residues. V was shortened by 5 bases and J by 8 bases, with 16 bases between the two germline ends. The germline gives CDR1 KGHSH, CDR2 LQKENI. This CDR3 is CASSSSPSSDEQFF. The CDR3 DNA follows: TGTGCCAGCTCATCCTCCCCTAGTAGCGATGAGCAGTTCTTC.

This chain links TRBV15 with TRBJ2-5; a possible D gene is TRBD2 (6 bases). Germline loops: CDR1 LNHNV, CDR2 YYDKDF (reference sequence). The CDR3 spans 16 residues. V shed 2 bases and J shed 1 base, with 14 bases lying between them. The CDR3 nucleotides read TGTGCCACCAGCAGACCATTACGGAGGGGCCAAGAGACCCAGTACTTC. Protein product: CATSRPLRRGQETQYF. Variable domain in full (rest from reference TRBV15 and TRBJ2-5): DAMVIQNPRYQVTQFGKPVTLSCSQTLNHNVMYWYQQKSSQAPKLLFHYYDKDFNNEADTPDNFQSRRPNTSFCFLDIRSPGLGDTAMYLCATSRPLRRGQETQYFGPGTRLLVL.

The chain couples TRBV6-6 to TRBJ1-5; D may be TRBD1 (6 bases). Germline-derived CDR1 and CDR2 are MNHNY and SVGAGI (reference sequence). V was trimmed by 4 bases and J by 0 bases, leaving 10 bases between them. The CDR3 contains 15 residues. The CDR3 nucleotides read TGTGCCAGCAGTTCCCGGACAGATAGCAATCAGCCCCAGCATTTT. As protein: CASSSRTDSNQPQHF.

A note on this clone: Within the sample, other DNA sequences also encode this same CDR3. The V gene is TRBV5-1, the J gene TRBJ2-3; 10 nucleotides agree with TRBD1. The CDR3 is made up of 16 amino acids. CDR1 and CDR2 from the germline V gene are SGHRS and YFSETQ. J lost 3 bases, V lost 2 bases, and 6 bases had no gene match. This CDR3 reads CASSLARDRGTDTQYF. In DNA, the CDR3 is TGCGCCAGCAGCTTAGCTCGGGACAGGGGAACAGATACGCAGTATTTT.

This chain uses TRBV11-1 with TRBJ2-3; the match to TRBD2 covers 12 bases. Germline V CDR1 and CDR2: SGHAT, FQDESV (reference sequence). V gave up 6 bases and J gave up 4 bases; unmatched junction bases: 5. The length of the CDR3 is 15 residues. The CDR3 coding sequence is TGTGCCAGCAGACCTAGCGGGAGGGGGCCAGATACGCAGTATTTT. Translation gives CASRPSGRGPDTQYF.

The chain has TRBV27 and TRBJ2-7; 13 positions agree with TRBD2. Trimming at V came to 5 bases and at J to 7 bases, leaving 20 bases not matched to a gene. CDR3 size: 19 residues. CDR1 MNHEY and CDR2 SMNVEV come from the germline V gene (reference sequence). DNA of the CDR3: TGTGCCAGCAGTGCCTCACAACTAGCGGGGGGGCGGCCTTCGGGGGAGCAGTACTTC. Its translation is CASSASQLAGGRPSGEQYF.

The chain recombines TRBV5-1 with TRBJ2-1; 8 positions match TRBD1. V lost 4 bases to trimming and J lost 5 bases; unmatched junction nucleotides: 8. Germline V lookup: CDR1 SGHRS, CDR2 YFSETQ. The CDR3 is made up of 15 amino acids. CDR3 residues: CASSQDPGQDNEQFF. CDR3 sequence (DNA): TGCGCCAGCAGCCAGGATCCGGGACAGGACAATGAGCAGTTCTTC.

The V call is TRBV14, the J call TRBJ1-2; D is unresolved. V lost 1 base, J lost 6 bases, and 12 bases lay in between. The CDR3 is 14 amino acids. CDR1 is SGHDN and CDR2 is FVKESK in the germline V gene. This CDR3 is CASSQGGVSDGYTF. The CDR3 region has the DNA TGTGCCAGCAGCCAAGGGGGAGTGTCAGATGGCTACACCTTC.

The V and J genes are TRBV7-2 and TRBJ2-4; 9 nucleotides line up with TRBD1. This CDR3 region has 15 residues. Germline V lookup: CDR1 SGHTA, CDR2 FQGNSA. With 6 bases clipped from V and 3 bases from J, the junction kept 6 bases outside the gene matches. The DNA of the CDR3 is TGTGCCAGCAGATATACAGGGGGCGGCAAAAACATTCAGTACTTC. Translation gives CASRYTGGGKNIQYF. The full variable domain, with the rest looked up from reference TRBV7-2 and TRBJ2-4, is GAGVSQSPSNKVTEKGKDVELRCDPISGHTALYWYRQSLGQGLEFLIYFQGNSAPDKSGLPSDRFSAERTGGSVSTLTIQRTQQEDSAVYLCASRYTGGGKNIQYFGAGTRLSVL.

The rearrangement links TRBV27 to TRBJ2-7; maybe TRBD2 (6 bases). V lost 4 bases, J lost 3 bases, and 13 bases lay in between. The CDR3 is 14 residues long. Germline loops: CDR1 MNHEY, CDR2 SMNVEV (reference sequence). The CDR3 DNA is TGTGCCAGCAGTTCGCGGGACGGTGGCTACGAGCAGTACTTC. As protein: CASSSRDGGYEQYF.

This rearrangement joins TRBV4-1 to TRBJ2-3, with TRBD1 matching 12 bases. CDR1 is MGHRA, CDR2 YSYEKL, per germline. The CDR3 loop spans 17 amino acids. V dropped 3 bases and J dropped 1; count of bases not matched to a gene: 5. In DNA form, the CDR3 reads TGCGCCAGCAGCCATGTTGGGACAGGGGGCGGCACAGATACGCAGTATTTT. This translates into CASSHVGTGGGTDTQYF.

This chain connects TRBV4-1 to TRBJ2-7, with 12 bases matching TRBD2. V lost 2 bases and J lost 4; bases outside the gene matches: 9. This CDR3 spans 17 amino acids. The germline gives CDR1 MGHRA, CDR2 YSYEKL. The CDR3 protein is CASSQPLLAGGRYEQYF. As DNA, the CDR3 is TGCGCCAGCAGCCAACCCCTTCTAGCGGGAGGGCGATACGAGCAGTACTTC.

The CDR3: CASSLGGGNQPQHF. Here the CDR3 DNA reads TGTGCCAGCAGCTTAGGGGGGGGGAATCAGCCCCAGCATTTT. The gene calls are TRBV6-5 and TRBJ1-5; perhaps TRBD1 as D (6 bases). V lost 6 bases and J 4 bases, leaving 13 bases between the germline ends. The CDR3 extends over 14 amino acids. From germline, CDR1 is MNHEY and CDR2 SVGAGI.

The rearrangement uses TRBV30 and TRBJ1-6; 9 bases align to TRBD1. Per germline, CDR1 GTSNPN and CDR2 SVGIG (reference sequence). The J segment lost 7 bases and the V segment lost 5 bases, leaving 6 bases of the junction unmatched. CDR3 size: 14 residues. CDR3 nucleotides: TGTGCCTGGGGGACAGGGAGGAAAAATTCACCCCTCCACTTT. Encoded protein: CAWGTGRKNSPLHF.

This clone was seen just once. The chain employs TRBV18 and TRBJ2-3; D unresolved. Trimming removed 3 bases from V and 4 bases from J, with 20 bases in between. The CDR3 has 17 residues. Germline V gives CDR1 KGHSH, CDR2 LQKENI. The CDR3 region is CASSPFNGGRTSDTQYF. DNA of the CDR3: TGTGCCAGCTCACCTTTTAATGGCGGCCGTACCTCAGATACGCAGTATTTT. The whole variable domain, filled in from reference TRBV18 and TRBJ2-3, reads NAGVMQNPRHLVRRRGQEARLRCSPMKGHSHVYWYRQLPEEGLKFMVYLQKENIIDESGMPKERFSAEFPKEGPSILRIQQVVRGDSAAYFCASSPFNGGRTSDTQYFGPGTRLTVL.

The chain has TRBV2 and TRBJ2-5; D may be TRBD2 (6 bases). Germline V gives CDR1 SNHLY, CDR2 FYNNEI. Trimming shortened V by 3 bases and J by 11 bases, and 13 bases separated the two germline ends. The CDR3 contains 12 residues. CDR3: CASSEGWEEQYF. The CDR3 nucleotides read TGTGCCAGCAGTGAGGGATGGGAGGAGCAGTACTTC.

This CDR3 is CASSELVGGTEAFF. The CDR3 nucleotides read TGTGCCAGCAGTGAATTAGTGGGGGGTACTGAAGCTTTCTTT. The chain couples TRBV25-1 to TRBJ1-1; perhaps TRBD1 as D (5 bases). V lost 1 base and J 5 bases, leaving 11 bases between the germline ends. Per the germline V gene, CDR1 is MGHDK and CDR2 is SYGVNS. This CDR3 spans 14 amino acids.

The chain's CDR3 is CASSLPVCGNTIYF. The DNA for the CDR3 is TGCGCCAGCAGTCTGCCAGTCTGTGGAAACACCATATATTTT. The chain couples TRBV23-1 to TRBJ1-3; D gene ambiguous. TRBV23-1 is an open reading frame, and its role is uncertain. This CDR3 is built from 14 residues. With 4 bases removed from V and 3 bases from J, the gap between germline ends came to 10 bases.

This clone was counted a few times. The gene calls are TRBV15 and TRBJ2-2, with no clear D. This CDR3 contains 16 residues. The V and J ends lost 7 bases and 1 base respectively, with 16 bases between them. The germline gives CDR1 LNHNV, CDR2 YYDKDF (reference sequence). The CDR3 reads CATTEAIGLNTGELFF. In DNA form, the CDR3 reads TGTGCCACCACCGAAGCGATAGGTTTGAACACCGGGGAGCTGTTTTTT.

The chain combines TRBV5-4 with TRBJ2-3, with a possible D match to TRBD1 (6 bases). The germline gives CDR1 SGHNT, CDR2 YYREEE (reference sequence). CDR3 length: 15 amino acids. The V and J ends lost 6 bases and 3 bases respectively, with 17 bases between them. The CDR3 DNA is TGTGCCAGCATCGAACAGGGAAGTGGGACAGATACGCAGTATTTT. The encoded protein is CASIEQGSGTDTQYF.

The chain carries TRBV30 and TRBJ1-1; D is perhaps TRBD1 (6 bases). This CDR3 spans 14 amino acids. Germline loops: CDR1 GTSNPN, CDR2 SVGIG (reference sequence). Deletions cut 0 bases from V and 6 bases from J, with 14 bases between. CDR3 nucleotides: TGTGCCTGGAGTGTACTGATGGGACACCCTGAAGCTTTCTTT. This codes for CAWSVLMGHPEAFF.

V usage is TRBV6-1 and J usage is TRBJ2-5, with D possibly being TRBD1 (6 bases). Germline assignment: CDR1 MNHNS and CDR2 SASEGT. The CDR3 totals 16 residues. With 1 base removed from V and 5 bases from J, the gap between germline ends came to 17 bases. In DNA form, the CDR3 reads TGTGCCAGCAGTGAAGGTCAGCTAGACAGGTGGGAGACCCAGTACTTC. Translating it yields CASSEGQLDRWETQYF.

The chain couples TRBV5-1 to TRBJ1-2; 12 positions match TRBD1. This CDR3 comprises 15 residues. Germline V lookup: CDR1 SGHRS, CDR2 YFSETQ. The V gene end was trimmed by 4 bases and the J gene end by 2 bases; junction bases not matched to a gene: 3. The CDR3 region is CASSAGTGGNYGYTF. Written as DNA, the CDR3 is TGCGCCAGCAGCGCGGGGACAGGGGGCAACTATGGCTACACCTTC.

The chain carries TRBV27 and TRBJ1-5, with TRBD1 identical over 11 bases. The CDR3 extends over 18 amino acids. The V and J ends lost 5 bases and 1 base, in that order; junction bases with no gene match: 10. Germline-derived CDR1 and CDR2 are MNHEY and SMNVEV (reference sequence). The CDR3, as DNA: TGTGCCAGCAGTAGCTCCTCCGGGACAGGGGGGAGCAATCAGCCCCAGCATTTT. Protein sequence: CASSSSSGTGGSNQPQHF.

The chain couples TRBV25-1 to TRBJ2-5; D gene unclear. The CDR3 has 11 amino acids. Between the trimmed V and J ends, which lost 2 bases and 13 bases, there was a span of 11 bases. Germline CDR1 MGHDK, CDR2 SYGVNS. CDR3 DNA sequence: TGTGCCAGCAGTGAACTAAACGATCGGTACTTC. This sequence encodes CASSELNDRYF.